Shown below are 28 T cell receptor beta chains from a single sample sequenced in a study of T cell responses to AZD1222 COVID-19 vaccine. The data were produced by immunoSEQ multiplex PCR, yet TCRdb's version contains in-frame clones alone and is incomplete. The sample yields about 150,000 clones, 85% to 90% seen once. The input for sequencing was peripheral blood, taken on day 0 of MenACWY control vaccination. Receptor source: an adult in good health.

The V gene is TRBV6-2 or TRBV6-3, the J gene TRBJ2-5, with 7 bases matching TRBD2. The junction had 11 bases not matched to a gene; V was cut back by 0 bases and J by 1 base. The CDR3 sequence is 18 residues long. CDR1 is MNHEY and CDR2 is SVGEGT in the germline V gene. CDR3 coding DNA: TGTGCCAGCAGTTACTCTGGGGGGAGGGTAAGTCCCCAAGAGACCCAGTACTTC. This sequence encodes CASSYSGGRVSPQETQYF.

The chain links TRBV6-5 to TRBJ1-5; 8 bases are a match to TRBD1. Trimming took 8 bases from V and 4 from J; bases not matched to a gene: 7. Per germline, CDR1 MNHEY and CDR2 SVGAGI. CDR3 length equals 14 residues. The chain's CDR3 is CASWDRWGNQPQHF. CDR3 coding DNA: TGTGCCAGCTGGGACAGGTGGGGAAATCAGCCCCAGCATTTT.

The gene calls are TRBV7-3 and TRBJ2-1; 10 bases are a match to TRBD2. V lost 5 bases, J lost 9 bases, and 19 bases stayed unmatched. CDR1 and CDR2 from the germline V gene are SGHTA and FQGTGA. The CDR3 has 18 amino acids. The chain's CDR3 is CASSPITRGSGRLGEQFF. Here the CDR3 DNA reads TGTGCCAGCAGCCCGATTACCCGGGGTAGCGGGAGGTTAGGTGAGCAGTTCTTC.

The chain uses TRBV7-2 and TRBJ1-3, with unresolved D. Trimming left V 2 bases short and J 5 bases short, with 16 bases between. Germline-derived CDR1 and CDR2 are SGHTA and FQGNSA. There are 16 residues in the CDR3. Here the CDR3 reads CASSLPSASGRNTIYF. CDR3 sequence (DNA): TGTGCCAGCAGCTTACCGTCGGCCTCGGGGAGAAACACCATATATTTT.

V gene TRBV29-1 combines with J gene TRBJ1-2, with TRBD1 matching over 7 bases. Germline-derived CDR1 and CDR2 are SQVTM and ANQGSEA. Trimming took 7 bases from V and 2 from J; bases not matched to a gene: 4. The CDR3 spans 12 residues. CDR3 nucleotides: TGCAGCGCCGGGGACAGCAACTATGGCTACACCTTC. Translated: CSAGDSNYGYTF. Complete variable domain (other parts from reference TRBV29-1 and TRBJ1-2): SAVISQKPSRDICQRGTSLTIQCQVDSQVTMMFWYRQQPGQSLTLIATANQGSEATYESGFVIDKFPISRPNLTFSTLTVSNMSPEDSSIYLCSAGDSNYGYTFGSGTRLTVV.

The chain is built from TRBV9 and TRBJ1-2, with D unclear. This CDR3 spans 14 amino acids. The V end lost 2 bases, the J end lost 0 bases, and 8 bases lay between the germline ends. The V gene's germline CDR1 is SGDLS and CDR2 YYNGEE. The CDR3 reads CASSVISSNYGYTF. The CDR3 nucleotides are TGTGCCAGCAGCGTCATCAGTTCTAACTATGGCTACACCTTC.

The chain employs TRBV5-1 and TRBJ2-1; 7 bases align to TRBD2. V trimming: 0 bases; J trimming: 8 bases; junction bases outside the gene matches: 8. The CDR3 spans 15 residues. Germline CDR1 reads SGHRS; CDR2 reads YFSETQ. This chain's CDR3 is CASSLDLAREDEQFF. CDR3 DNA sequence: TGCGCCAGCAGCTTGGACCTAGCTCGGGAGGATGAGCAGTTCTTC.

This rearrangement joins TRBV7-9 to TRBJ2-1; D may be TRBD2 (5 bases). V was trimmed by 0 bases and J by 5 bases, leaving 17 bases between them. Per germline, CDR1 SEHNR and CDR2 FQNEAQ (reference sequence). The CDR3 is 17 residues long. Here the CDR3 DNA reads TGTGCCAGCAGCTTAGCCGGTTGGGGAGCTTGGAACAATGAGCAGTTCTTC. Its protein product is CASSLAGWGAWNNEQFF.

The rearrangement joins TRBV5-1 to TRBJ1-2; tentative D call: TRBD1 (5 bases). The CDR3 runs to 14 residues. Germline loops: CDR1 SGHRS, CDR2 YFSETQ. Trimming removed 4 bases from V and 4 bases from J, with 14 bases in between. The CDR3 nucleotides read TGCGCCAGCAGCCTGCAGGTGGGACCCTATGGCTACACCTTC. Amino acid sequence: CASSLQVGPYGYTF. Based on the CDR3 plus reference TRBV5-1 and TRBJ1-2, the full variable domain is KAGVTQTPRYLIKTRGQQVTLSCSPISGHRSVSWYQQTPGQGLQFLFEYFSETQRNKGNFPGRFSGRQFSNSRSEMNVSTLELGDSALYLCASSLQVGPYGYTFGSGTRLTVV.

CDR3 sequence reads: CSSSIGGGTEAFF. The DNA for the CDR3 is TGCAGCTCCAGTATTGGGGGCGGCACTGAAGCTTTCTTT. The chain carries TRBV29-1 and TRBJ1-1; weak D call: TRBD1 (6 bases). Trimming removed 8 bases from V and 4 bases from J, with 17 bases in between. CDR3 size: 13 residues. The germline gives CDR1 SQVTM, CDR2 ANQGSEA.

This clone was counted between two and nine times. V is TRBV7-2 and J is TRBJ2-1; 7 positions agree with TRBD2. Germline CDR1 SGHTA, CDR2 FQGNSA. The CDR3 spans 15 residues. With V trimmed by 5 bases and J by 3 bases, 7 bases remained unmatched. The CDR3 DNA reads TGTGCCAGCAGCCCCAGCCCTAGCGGCTACAATGAGCAGTTCTTC. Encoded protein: CASSPSPSGYNEQFF.

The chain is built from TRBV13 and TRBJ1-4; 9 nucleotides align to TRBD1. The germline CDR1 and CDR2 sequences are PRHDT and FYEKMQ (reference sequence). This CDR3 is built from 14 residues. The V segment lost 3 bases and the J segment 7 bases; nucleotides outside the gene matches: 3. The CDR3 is CASSFGTGFEKLFF. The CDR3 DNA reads TGTGCCAGCAGCTTCGGGACAGGGTTTGAAAAACTGTTTTTT.

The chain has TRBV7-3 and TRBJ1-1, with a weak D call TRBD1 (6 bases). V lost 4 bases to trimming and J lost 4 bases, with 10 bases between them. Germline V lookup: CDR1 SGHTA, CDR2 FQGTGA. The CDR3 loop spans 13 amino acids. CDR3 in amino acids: CASSYQQGTEAFF. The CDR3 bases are TGTGCCAGCAGCTACCAACAGGGCACTGAAGCTTTCTTT.

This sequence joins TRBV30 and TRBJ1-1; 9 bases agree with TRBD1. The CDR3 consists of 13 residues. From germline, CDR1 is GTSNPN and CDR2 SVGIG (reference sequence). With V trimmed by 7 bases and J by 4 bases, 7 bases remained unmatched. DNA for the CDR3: TGTGCCTCCGATCAGGACAGGGGCACTGAAGCTTTCTTT. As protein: CASDQDRGTEAFF.

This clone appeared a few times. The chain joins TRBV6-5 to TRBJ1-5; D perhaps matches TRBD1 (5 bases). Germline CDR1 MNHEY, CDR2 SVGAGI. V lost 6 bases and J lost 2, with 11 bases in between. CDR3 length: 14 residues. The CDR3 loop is CASSIRVGNQPQHF. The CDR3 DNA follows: TGTGCCAGCAGCATCAGGGTGGGCAATCAGCCCCAGCATTTT.

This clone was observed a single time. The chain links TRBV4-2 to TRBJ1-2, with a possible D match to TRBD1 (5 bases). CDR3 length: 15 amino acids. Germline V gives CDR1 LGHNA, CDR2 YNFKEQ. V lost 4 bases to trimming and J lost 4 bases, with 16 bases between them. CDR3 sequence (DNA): TGTGCCAGCAGCCCCGGCCGGGACGGAGGCTATGGCTACACCTTC. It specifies CASSPGRDGGYGYTF.

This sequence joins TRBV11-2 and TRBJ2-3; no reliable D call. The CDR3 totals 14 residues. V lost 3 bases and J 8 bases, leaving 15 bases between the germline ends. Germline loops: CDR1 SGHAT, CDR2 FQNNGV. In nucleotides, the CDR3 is TGTGCCAGCAGCTTTAAAGTAGATGTAGGTACGCAGTATTTT. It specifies CASSFKVDVGTQYF.

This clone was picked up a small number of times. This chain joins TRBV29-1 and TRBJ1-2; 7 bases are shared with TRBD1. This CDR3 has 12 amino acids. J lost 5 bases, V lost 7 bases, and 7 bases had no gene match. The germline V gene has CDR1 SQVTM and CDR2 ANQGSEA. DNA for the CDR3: TGCAGCGGTGACAGGGTCGGGTATGGCTACACCTTC. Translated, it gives CSGDRVGYGYTF.

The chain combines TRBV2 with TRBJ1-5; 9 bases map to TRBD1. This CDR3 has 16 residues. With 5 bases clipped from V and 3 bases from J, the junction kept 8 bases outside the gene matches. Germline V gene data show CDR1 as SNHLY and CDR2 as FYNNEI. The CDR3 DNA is TGTGCCAGCAGTCTCCCGGGACAGGGAATCAATCAGCCCCAGCATTTT. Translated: CASSLPGQGINQPQHF.

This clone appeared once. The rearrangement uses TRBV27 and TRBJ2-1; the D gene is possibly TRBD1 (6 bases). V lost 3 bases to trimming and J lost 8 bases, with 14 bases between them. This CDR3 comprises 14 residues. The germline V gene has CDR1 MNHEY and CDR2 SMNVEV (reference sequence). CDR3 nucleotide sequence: TGTGCCAGCAGTTTCAGGACAGAAGTGGATGAGCAGTTCTTC. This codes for CASSFRTEVDEQFF.

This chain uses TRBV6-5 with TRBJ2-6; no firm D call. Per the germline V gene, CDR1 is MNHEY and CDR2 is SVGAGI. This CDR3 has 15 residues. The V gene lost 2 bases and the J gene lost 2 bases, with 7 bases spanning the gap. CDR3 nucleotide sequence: TGTGCCAGCAGTTACAGGGCCGCTGGGGCCAACGTCCTGACTTTC. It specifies CASSYRAAGANVLTF.

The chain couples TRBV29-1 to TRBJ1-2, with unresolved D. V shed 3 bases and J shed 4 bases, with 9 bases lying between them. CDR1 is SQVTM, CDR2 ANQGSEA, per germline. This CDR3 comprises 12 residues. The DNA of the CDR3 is TGCAGCGTTGAGATGGAAATCTATGGCTACACCTTC. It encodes CSVEMEIYGYTF.

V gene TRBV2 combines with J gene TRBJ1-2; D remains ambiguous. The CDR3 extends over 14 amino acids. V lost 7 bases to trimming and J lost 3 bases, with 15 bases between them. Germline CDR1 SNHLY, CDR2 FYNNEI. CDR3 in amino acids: CASTPEATHYGYTF. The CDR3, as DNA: TGTGCCAGCACCCCAGAGGCCACGCACTATGGCTACACCTTC.

The CDR3 region is CASSVDGVTEAFF. The CDR3, as DNA: TGTGCCAGCAGCGTAGACGGGGTCACTGAAGCTTTCTTT. The chain links TRBV9 to TRBJ1-1; no definite D call. Trimming left V 0 bases short and J 4 bases short, with 7 bases between. CDR3 size: 13 residues. Per germline, CDR1 SGDLS and CDR2 YYNGEE.

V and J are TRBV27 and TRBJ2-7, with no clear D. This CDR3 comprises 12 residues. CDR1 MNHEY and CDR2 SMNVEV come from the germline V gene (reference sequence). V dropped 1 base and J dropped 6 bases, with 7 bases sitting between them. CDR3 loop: CASSLLGTEQYF. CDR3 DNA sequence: TGTGCCAGCAGTTTATTGGGAACCGAGCAGTACTTC.

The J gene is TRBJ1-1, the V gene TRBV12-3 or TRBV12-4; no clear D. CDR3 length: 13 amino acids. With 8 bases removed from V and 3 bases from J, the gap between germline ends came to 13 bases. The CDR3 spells CASSQEQDTEAFF. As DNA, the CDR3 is TGTGCCAGCTCCCAAGAACAAGACACTGAAGCTTTCTTT.

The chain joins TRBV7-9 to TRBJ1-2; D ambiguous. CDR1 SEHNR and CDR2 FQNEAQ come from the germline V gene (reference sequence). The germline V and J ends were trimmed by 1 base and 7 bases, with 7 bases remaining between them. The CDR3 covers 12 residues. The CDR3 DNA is TGTGCCAGCAGCTTAGAAGGCGGTGGCTACACCTTC. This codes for CASSLEGGGYTF. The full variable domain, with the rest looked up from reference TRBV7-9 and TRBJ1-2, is DTGVSQNPRHKITKRGQNVTFRCDPISEHNRLYWYRQTLGQGPEFLTYFQNEAQLEKSRLLSDRFSAERPKGSFSTLEIQRTEQGDSAMYLCASSLEGGGYTFGSGTRLTVV.

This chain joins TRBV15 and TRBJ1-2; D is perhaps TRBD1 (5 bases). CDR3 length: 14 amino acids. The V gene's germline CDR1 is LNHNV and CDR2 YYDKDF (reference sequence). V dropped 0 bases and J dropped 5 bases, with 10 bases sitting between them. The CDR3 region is CATSRESQGYGYTF. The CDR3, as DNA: TGTGCCACCAGCAGAGAATCTCAGGGTTATGGCTACACCTTC.